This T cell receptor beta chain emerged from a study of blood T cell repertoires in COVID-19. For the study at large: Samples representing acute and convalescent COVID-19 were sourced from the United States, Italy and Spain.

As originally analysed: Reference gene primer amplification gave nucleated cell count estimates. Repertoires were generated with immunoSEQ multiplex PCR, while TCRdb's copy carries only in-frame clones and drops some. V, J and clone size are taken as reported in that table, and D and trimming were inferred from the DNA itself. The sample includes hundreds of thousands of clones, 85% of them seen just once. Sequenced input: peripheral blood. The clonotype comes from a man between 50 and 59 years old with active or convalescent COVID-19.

The CDR3 nucleotides read TGTGCCAGCAGATCCGGACAAGCGCATAATTCACCCCTCCACTTT. This translates into CASRSGQAHNSPLHF. The chain combines TRBV28 with TRBJ1-6, with D perhaps matching TRBD1 (5 bases). Trimming removed 6 bases from V and 5 bases from J, with 14 bases in between. Per the germline V gene, CDR1 is MDHEN and CDR2 is SYDVKM. CDR3 length: 15 amino acids. The full variable domain, with the rest looked up from reference TRBV28 and TRBJ1-6, is DVKVTQSSRYLVKRTGEKVFLECVQDMDHENMFWYRQDPGLGLRLIYFSYDVKMKEKGDIPEGYSVSREKKERFSLILESASTNQTSMYLCASRSGQAHNSPLHFGNGTRLTVT.